This T cell receptor beta chain derives from a study of Ad26.COV2.S vaccination and SARS-CoV-2 variants. Study-level information: Enrolled in COV1001, the donor was in the Ad26.COV2.S trial arm, which received the vaccine. Into the muscle, Ad26.COV2.S was dosed once or twice, 56 days apart.

Germline CDR1 is SGHTA and CDR2 is FQGNSA. This CDR3 is 18 amino acids long. V lost 5 bases to trimming and J lost 4 bases, with 24 bases between them. Assay: immunoSEQ multiplex PCR; the TCRdb copy retains only in-frame clones and omits some. This table has 500,000 or so clones, roughly nine tenths appearing once. Noted treatment: some 19 received Ad26.COV2.S at low or high dose, single or two shots; about 5 received placebo; per-sample allocation not given. Sampling occurred on day 63 after the first vaccine or placebo injection. In the vaccine, an Ad26 vector expressed the SARS-CoV-2 spike of the Wuhan strain.

The rearrangement links TRBV7-2 to TRBJ1-5; D unresolved. This TCR was sampled from a person between 18 and 65 years old who received the Ad26.COV2.S COVID-19 vaccine or a placebo. The source was peripheral blood, collected in a trial of Ad26.COV2.S vaccine versus placebo. CDR3 residues: CASSTRSTSGRVNQPQHF. DNA of the CDR3: TGTGCCAGCAGCACCCGCTCTACCTCTGGACGGGTTAATCAGCCCCAGCATTTT.